This section outlines one TCR beta chain sequence together with its context. The antigen is unknown. Second-dose intervals near 4 or 12 weeks were combined. Assay used: immunoSEQ multiplex PCR; TCRdb lists only in-frame clones, some missing. The repertoire has about 78,000 clones, about nine tenths of them found once; the top ten carry about 3.5%. The data derive from a study of T cell responses to AZD1222 COVID-19 vaccine. Study-level points and caveats: The sample set comprised mostly white British donors with more females, and clonal diversity was possibly underestimated.

The material was peripheral blood, obtained 28 days after the second AZD1222 dose. The origin of this receptor is an adult who received the AZD1222 COVID-19 vaccine.

This CDR3 is CASSRLGGLAGVGYSTDTQYF. DNA of the CDR3: TGTGCCAGCAGTCGGCTCGGGGGACTAGCGGGAGTGGGATATAGCACAGATACGCAGTATTTT. The chain recombines TRBV6-6 with TRBJ2-3, with 14 bases identical to TRBD2. Per germline, CDR1 MNHNY and CDR2 SVGAGI (reference sequence). This CDR3 contains 21 residues. The ends lost 5 bases at V and 0 bases at J; junction bases unmatched: 16.